This T cell receptor beta chain was found in a study of blood T cell repertoires in COVID-19. Sequenced by immunoSEQ multiplex PCR; TCRdb stores in-frame clones only, minus some. The sample records approximately 170,000 clones, approximately 95% being singletons. Between the trimmed V and J ends, which lost 5 bases and 5 bases, there was a span of 10 bases. Germline CDR1 reads SGHVS; CDR2 reads FNYEAQ. The CDR3 has 13 amino acids. The clonotype comes from a woman aged 60-75 years with COVID-19, enrolled during active disease. The chain links TRBV7-6 to TRBJ2-1, with a tentative D call TRBD2 (5 bases). What was sequenced was peripheral blood. The CDR3 sequence is CASSLREDNEQFF. The CDR3 DNA sequence: TGTGCCAGCAGCCTCCGGGAAGACAATGAGCAGTTCTTC.